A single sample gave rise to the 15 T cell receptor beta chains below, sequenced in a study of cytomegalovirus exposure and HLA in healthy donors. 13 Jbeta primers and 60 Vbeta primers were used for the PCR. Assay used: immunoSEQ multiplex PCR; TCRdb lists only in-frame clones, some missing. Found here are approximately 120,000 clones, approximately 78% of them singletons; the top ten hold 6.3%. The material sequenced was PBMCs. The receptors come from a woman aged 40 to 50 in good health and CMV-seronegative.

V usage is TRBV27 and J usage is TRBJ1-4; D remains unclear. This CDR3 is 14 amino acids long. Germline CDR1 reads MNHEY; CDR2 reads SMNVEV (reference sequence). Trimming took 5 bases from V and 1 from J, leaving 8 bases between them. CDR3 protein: CASSPRLTNEKLFF. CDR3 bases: TGTGCCAGCAGTCCCCGACTAACTAATGAAAAACTGTTTTTT.

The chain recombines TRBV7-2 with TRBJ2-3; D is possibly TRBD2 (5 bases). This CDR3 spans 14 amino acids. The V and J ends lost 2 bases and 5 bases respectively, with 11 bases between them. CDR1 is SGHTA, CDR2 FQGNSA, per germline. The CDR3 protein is CASSLQAGGDTQYF. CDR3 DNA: TGTGCCAGCAGCTTACAGGCGGGCGGAGATACGCAGTATTTT.

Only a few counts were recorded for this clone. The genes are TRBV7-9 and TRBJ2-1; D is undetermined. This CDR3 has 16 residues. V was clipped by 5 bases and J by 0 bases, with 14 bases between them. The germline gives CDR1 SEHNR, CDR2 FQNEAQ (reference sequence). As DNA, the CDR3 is TGTGCCAGCAGCCTTTGGCAGGCCGCCTCCTACAATGAGCAGTTCTTC. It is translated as CASSLWQAASYNEQFF.

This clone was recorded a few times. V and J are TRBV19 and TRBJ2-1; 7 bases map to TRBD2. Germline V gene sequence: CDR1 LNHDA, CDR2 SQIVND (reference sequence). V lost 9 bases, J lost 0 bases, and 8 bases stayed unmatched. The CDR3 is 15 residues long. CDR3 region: CASEAGFSSYNEQFF. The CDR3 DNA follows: TGTGCCAGCGAAGCGGGGTTCAGCTCCTACAATGAGCAGTTCTTC.

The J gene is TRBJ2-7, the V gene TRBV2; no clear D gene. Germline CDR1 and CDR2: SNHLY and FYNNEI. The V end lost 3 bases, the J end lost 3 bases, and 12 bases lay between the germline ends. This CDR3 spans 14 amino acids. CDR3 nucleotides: TGTGCCAGCAGTGAGGGCGCGACCCACTACGAGCAGTACTTC. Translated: CASSEGATHYEQYF.

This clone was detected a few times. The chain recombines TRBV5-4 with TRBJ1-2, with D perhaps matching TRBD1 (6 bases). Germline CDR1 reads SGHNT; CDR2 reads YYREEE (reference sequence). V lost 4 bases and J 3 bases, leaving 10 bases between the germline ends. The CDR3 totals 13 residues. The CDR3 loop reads CASSPNRDYGYTF. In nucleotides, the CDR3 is TGTGCCAGCAGCCCGAACAGGGACTATGGCTACACCTTC.

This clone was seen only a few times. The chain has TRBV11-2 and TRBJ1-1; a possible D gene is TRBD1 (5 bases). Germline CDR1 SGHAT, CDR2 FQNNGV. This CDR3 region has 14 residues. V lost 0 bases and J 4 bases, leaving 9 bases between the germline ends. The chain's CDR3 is CASSLDPGSTEAFF. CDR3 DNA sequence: TGTGCCAGCAGCTTAGATCCAGGGTCCACTGAAGCTTTCTTT.

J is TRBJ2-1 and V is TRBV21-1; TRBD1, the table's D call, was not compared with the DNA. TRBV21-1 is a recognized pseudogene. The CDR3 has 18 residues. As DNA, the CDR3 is TGTGCCAGCAGCAAAGCGCTTTTGGGGCCTTACTCCTACAATGAGCAGTTCTTC. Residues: CASSKALLGPYSYNEQFF.

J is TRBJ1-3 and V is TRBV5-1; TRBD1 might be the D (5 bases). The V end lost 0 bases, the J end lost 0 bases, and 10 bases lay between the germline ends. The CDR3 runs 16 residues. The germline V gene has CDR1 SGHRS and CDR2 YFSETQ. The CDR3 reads CASSLGQGNSGNTIYF. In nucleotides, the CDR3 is TGCGCCAGCAGCTTGGGTCAGGGAAACTCTGGAAACACCATATATTTT. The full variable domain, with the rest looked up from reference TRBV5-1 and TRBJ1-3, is KAGVTQTPRYLIKTRGQQVTLSCSPISGHRSVSWYQQTPGQGLQFLFEYFSETQRNKGNFPGRFSGRQFSNSRSEMNVSTLELGDSALYLCASSLGQGNSGNTIYFGEGSWLTVV.

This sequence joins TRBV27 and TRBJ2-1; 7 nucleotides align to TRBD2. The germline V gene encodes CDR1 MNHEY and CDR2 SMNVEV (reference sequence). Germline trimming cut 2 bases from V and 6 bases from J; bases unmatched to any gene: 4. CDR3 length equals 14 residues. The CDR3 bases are TGTGCCAGCAGTTTACGACTAGCCTCCAATGAGCAGTTCTTC. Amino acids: CASSLRLASNEQFF.

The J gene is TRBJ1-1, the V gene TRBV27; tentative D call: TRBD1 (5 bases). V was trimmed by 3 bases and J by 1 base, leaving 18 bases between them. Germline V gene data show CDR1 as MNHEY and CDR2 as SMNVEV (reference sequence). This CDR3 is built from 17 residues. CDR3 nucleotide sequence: TGTGCCAGCAGTTTCCTATCCTTACGACAGACGAACACTGAAGCTTTCTTT. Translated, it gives CASSFLSLRQTNTEAFF.

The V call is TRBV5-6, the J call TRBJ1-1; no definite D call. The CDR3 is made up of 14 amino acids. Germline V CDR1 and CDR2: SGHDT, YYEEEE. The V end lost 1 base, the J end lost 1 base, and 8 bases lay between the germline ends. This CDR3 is CASSLRTGNTEAFF. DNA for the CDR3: TGTGCCAGCAGCTTGCGAACTGGGAACACTGAAGCTTTCTTT.

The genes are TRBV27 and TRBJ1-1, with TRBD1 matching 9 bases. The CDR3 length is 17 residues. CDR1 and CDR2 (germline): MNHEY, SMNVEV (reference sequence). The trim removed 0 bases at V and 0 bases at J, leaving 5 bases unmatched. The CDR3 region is CASSLSIRTGVNTEAFF. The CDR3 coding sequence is TGTGCCAGCAGTTTATCGATAAGGACAGGGGTGAACACTGAAGCTTTCTTT.

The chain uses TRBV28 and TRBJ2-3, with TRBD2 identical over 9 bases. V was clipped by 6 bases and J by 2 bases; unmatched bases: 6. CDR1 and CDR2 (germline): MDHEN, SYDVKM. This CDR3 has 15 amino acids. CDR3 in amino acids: CASRKRLADTDTQYF. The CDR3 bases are TGTGCCAGCAGGAAACGACTAGCGGACACAGATACGCAGTATTTT.

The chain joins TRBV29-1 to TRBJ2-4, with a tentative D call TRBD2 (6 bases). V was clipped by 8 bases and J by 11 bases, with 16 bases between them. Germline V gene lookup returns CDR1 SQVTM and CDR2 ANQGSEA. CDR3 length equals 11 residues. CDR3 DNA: TGCAGCATCCGGGACTCTAGTTTTCAGTACTTC. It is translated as CSIRDSSFQYF.